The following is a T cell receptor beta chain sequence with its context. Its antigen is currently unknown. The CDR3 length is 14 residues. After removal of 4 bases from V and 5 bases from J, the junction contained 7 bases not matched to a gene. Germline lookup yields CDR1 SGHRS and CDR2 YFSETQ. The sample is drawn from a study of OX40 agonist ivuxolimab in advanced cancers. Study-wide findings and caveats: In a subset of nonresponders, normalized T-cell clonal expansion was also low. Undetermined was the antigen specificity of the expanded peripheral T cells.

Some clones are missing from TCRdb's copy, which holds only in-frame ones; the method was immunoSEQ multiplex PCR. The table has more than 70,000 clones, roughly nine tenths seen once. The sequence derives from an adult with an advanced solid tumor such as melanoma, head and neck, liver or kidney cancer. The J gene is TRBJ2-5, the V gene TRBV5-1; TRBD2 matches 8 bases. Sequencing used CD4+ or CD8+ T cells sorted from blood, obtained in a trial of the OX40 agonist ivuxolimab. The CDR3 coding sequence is TGCGCCAGCAGCGTGACTAGCGCCGCGGAGACCCAGTACTTC. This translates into CASSVTSAAETQYF.